This TCR beta chain was recorded in a study of CXCR3-negative and CXCR3-positive naive CD8 T cells. Study background: The TRB read total, about 130 million, broke down to about 1.5 +/- 0.3 million reads per library.

Concerning this clonotype itself: Its antigen is unidentified.

250,000 to 300,000 cells per CD8+ T cell subset were flow-sorted in triplicate. With UMI labels, 5' RACE was used to prepare the TRB cDNA libraries. TCRdb re-called the 5' RACE reads and gives one entry per CDR3 protein, without DNA. The sample table sets out roughly 89,000 distinct CDR3 sequences. Study findings and constraints: Naive CXCR3-negative cells resembled naive CXCR3-positive cells in TRBV-TRBJ usage; memory cells differed.

Germline CDR1 and CDR2: SGHRS and YFSETQ. The CDR3 runs 14 residues. This chain links TRBV5-1 with TRBJ2-7; the TRBD1 assignment by TCRdb is unverifiable without DNA. Sequencing was done on a sample of naive CXCR3- CD8+ T cells from blood. Subset reported: CD45RO-CCR7+CD27+CD95- naive CD8+ T cells lacking CXCR3 (TNR3-). This receptor was identified in a human donor in good health. Some clones in this sample may be carry-over from other donors' samples. CDR3 residues: CASSYKEGVYEQYF.